The TCR beta chain under discussion was sequenced for a study of response to subunit inactivated influenza vaccine. Findings and caveats of the study: It was suggested by the authors that few new T cells are recruited by each seasonal influenza vaccination.

One entry per CDR3 protein, called by TCRdb with MiXCR from the RT-PCR reads. The sample lists hundreds of thousands of distinct CDR3 sequences; more than 11% were seen once. Comments on this clonotype: Its antigen is unidentified.

The CDR3 runs 17 residues. The germline V gene has CDR1 ENHRY and CDR2 SYGVKD. V lost 4 bases to trimming and J lost 5 bases; unmatched junction nucleotides: 5. This TCR was recovered from a man in his fifties or sixties who received an inactivated influenza vaccine. This chain uses TRBV10-3 with TRBJ2-1; 16 bases agree with TRBD2. Sequencing was performed on PBMCs from blood, taken around 14 days before vaccination. Written as DNA, the CDR3 is TGTGCCATCAGTGTGGGGGGACTAGCGGGAGGGAACAATGAGCAGTTCTTC. Protein: CAISVGGLAGGNNEQFF.